The present entry profiles one T cell receptor (beta chain) with its context. The antigen remains undetermined. Germline V CDR1 and CDR2: SGHRS, YFSETQ. Trimming stripped 4 bases from V and 2 bases from J, with 16 bases between. This CDR3 contains 15 residues. This sample was included in a study of Ad26.COV2.S vaccination and SARS-CoV-2 variants. Study overall: Ad26.COV2.S shots went into the muscle once or twice, 56 days apart.

General study points: After vaccination, substantial breadth of spike-specific CD8+ and CD4+ responses was reported.

Treatment specified: 19 received Ad26.COV2.S at low or high dose, single or two shots; five or six received placebo; per-sample allocation not given. The study sampled participants on day 63 after the first vaccine or placebo injection. Adults aged 18-55 years in Boston included the donor. The repertoire was sequenced with immunoSEQ multiplex PCR; TCRdb's copy has only in-frame clones and lacks some. Among 350,000 to 450,000 clones, about 88% were seen once, and the ten largest hold 3% to 4%. Specimen: peripheral blood, collected in a trial of Ad26.COV2.S vaccine versus placebo. The chain couples TRBV5-1 to TRBJ2-7; unclear D gene. The clonotype comes from a person between 18 and 59 years old who received the Ad26.COV2.S COVID-19 vaccine or a placebo. The CDR3 DNA reads TGCGCCAGCAGCCTAGGGTTGCCGGGTACCTACGAGCAGTACTTC. Translating gives CASSLGLPGTYEQYF.